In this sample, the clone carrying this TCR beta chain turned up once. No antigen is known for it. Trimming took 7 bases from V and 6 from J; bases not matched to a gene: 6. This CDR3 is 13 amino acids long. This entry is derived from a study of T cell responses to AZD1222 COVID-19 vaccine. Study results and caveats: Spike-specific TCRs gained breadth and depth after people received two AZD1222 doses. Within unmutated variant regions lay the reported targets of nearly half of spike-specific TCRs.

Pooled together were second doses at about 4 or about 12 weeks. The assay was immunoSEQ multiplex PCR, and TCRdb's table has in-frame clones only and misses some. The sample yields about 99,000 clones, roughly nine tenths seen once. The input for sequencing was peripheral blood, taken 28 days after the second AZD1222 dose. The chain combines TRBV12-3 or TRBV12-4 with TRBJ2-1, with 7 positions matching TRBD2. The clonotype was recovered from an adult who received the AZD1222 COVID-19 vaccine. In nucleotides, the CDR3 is TGTGCCAGCATGGGAGGGCCCCCCAATGAGCAGTTCTTC. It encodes CASMGGPPNEQFF.